These T cell receptor beta chains were read from a single sample in a study of blood T cell repertoires in COVID-19. Profiling relied on immunoSEQ multiplex PCR, and the TCRdb table lists in-frame clones only, not all of them. Of over 350,000 clones listed, around nine tenths are singletons. What was sequenced was PBMCs or T cells enriched from blood (not recorded which). The receptors were sampled from a woman between 18 and 29 years old who had recovered from COVID-19. CDR3s leave out the opening cysteine and the closing phenylalanine or tryptophan. The D gene is left open where the match is weak. Only part of the rows carry a size: once, few, many, or a class if the clone is expanded.

clone size	D gene	V gene	CDR3 protein
few	NA	TRBV2	ASSPRREGHSPLH
NA	TRBD2	TRBV30	AWKGTRNQFEQF
NA	TRBD2	TRBV7-3	ASSSYSGGTDTQY
NA	TRBD1	TRBV5-5	ASTIPDRVNEQF
NA	NA	TRBV5-4	ASSLGQSPSGYT
NA	NA	TRBV21-1	ASRDSPYEQY
NA	TRBD1	TRBV3-1/TRBV3-2	ASSRKGARGYT
NA	NA	TRBV7-9	ASADYNQPQH
NA	TRBD2	TRBV5-4	ASSSGGETQY
NA	TRBD2	TRBV5-1	ASSEGLAVDNEQF
NA	TRBD1	TRBV5-8	ASSLSGTVNTEAF
once	TRBD1	TRBV5-4	ASSQPGQTITDTQY
NA	NA	TRBV6-5	ASSFPGGELF
NA	NA	TRBV3-1/TRBV3-2	ASSQDGAVPASPLH
few	TRBD1	TRBV24-1	ATSDSGTGGEKLF
NA	TRBD2	TRBV3-1/TRBV3-2	ASSQGPGGTGELF
NA	NA	TRBV6-5	ASSYFRYGTDTQY
NA	NA	TRBV5-6	ASSLAYEQY
NA	TRBD1	TRBV10-3	AISDLDRGGGYT
NA	TRBD1	TRBV10-3	AISESLTGPSGYT
few	TRBD1	TRBV7-9	ASSRWTGNTEAF
many	TRBD2	TRBV6-1	ASSETSGGPHEQY
NA	NA	TRBV5-8	ASRQKDSTDTQY
NA	TRBD1	TRBV4-1	ASSYPTGVNTEAF
NA	NA	TRBV11-3	ASSSLALGELF
NA	NA	TRBV4-1	ASSQASGLFGNSPLH
NA	TRBD2	TRBV5-1	ASSFGLAGVYEQY
once	NA	TRBV19	ASSPHRGSNQPQH
NA	NA	TRBV9	ASSIPNTGELF
NA	TRBD1	TRBV7-6	ASSSQPATGGGYEQY
NA	TRBD1	TRBV7-9	ASSSGQGSYNEQF
NA	TRBD2	TRBV4-2	ASSPTRGAQETQY
NA	NA	TRBV3-1/TRBV3-2	ASSRNTVTEAF
NA	NA	TRBV9	ASSVGAGPKPNTEAF
NA	TRBD1	TRBV19	ASSNRGGFYNEQF
NA	TRBD1	TRBV24-1	ATSVKRDRSYSNQPQH
NA	NA	TRBV15	ATSRDKPQGTQY
NA	NA	TRBV3-1/TRBV3-2	ASSQGHRGSKGYT
NA	NA	TRBV2	ASSVRMEEKLF
NA	NA	TRBV19	ASRSFGGRHQPQH
once	NA	TRBV9	ASSATTGYNEQF
NA	TRBD2	TRBV5-1	ASSSGTSPIGETQY
once	NA	TRBV7-3	ASSLMAQETQY
NA	TRBD1	TRBV6-1	ASSETGISYEQY
few	TRBD1	TRBV5-8	ASSKQGQALNTEAF
NA	TRBD1	TRBV11-1	ASGSDREYNSPLH
NA	NA	TRBV4-1	ASSQGAWEQF
NA	NA	TRBV27	ASSPGYPAGGYT
NA	NA	TRBV6-5	ASSRNTGELF
NA	TRBD1	TRBV5-6	ASNLDRGSYGYT
NA	NA	TRBV21-1	ASSARDRKNSPLH
NA	NA	TRBV28	ASSTGQPQH
NA	TRBD2	TRBV19	ASSESSGGARNEQF
once	NA	TRBV7-2	ASSLYWTVNQPQH
NA	NA	TRBV2	ASSAYREPPYQY
NA	TRBD1	TRBV28	ASSSMGQGIPYEQY
NA	TRBD1	TRBV6-5	ASSRRGPDTDTQY
NA	NA	TRBV6-6	ASSSGTSQETQY